Listed below are T cell receptor beta chains from one sample, sequenced in a study of cytomegalovirus exposure and HLA in healthy donors. Method: immunoSEQ multiplex PCR; TCRdb's copy keeps in-frame clones and lacks some. In the table there are approximately 150,000 clones, 87% of which are singletons. The specimen was PBMCs. Receptors originate from a woman aged 25 to 45 in good health and CMV-seronegative. CDR3s include the opening cysteine and the closing phenylalanine or tryptophan. D genes are given only for firm matches. Clone size is given for some rows only: seen once, a few or many times, or a class if the clone is expanded.

j_gene | v_gene | d_gene | abundance | CDR3nt | CDR3aa
TRBJ2-7 | TRBV4-1 | TRBD2 | . | TGCGCCAGCAGCCCGTCCGGGACTAGCGGATCCTACGAGCAGTACTTC | CASSPSGTSGSYEQYF
TRBJ1-2 | TRBV6-1 | . | . | TGTGCCACCGAAACTGCACCGGGGTATGGCTACACCTTC | CATETAPGYGYTF
TRBJ1-1 | TRBV19 | . | . | TGTGCCAGTAGTAATCCAGGGTTTATGAACACTGAAGCTTTCTTT | CASSNPGFMNTEAFF
TRBJ2-5 | TRBV11-2 | TRBD2 | . | TGTGCCAGCAGCTTAGGGGGAGCGGGAGTGAGAAGAGAGACCCAGTACTTC | CASSLGGAGVRRETQYF
TRBJ2-7 | TRBV7-9 | TRBD2 | . | TGTGCCAGCAGCTCGCGGGAGACTAAGGTCCCCTACGAGCAGTACTTC | CASSSRETKVPYEQYF
TRBJ1-1 | TRBV18 | . | . | TGTGCCAGCTCACCACCCGCGGCGGTGAACACTGAAGCTTTCTTT | CASSPPAAVNTEAFF
TRBJ2-5 | TRBV18 | . | . | TGTGCCAGCTCATCGGGAGCTGGAGAGACCCAGTACTTC | CASSSGAGETQYF
TRBJ2-7 | TRBV28 | . | . | TGTGCCAGCTCCCTTGGGGGAGGCGATTACGAGCAGTACTTC | CASSLGGGDYEQYF
TRBJ2-5 | TRBV11-2 | TRBD2 | . | TGTGCCAGCAGACGACGAAGTACTAGCGACATAGAGACCCAGTACTTC | CASRRRSTSDIETQYF
TRBJ1-2 | TRBV4-3 | . | . | TGCGCCAGCAGCCCCCGGACAGCCATAAACTATGGCTACACCTTC | CASSPRTAINYGYTF
TRBJ1-2 | TRBV7-9 | TRBD1 | . | TGTGCCAGCAGCTCGGGACAGGGGGTGTATGGCTACACCTTC | CASSSGQGVYGYTF
TRBJ2-7 | TRBV28 | . | . | TGTGCCAGCAGTTTAGCAGGGTACGAGCAGTACTTC | CASSLAGYEQYF
TRBJ2-7 | TRBV27 | . | . | TGTGCCAGCGGTCGGAGCAGGGGTGACGAGCAGTACTTC | CASGRSRGDEQYF
TRBJ1-1 | TRBV20-1 | . | . | TGCAGTGTCCGAGGGGGGGCTGAAGCTTTCTTT | CSVRGGAEAFF
TRBJ1-2 | TRBV28 | . | . | TGTGCCAGCAGCTTATGGCCCACAGGGAGTGGAGGCTACACCTTC | CASSLWPTGSGGYTF
TRBJ1-6 | TRBV14 | TRBD1 | . | TGTGCCAGCAGCCAAGGGGACAGGGGGCTTGATTCACCCCTCCACTTT | CASSQGDRGLDSPLHF
TRBJ2-7 | TRBV6-5 | . | . | TGTGCCAGCAATCAGGTATCCTACGAGCAGTACTTC | CASNQVSYEQYF
TRBJ2-1 | TRBV28 | TRBD2 | few | TGTGCCAGCAGACACGGGACTAGCGGGTTGTACAATGAGCAGTTCTTC | CASRHGTSGLYNEQFF
TRBJ1-2 | TRBV25-1 | TRBD1 | . | TGTGCCAGCAGTTTGGGGACAGGGGGCCTAGCTAACTATGGCTACACCTTC | CASSLGTGGLANYGYTF
TRBJ2-7 | TRBV27 | TRBD2 | . | TGTGCCAGCAGTGTAGGGACTAGCGGAATCTACGAGCAGTACTTC | CASSVGTSGIYEQYF
TRBJ2-3 | TRBV7-3 | . | once | TGTGCCAGCAGCTTAGGCTGGAGTGGCACAGATACGCAGTATTTT | CASSLGWSGTDTQYF
TRBJ2-1 | TRBV5-1 | TRBD2 | . | TGCGCCAGCAGCTCGGGACTAGCGGGAGGCGTATATGAGCAGTTCTTC | CASSSGLAGGVYEQFF
TRBJ1-6 | TRBV27 | TRBD1 | . | TGTGCCAGCAGGTCCTCGACAGGGTATAATTCACCCCTCCACTTT | CASRSSTGYNSPLHF
TRBJ1-1 | TRBV4-1 | TRBD1 | few | TGCGCCAGCAGCCAACCCGTCCCCAGGGGGAATCCTGAAGCTTTCTTT | CASSQPVPRGNPEAFF
TRBJ1-5 | TRBV28 | . | . | TGTGCCAGCAGTTCCCTGGGCCCCCGGCCCCAGCATTTT | CASSSLGPRPQHF
TRBJ2-7 | TRBV10-3 | TRBD2 | . | TGTGCCATCAGTGAGTCGACTCGCGGGAGAGGAATGTACGAGCAGTACTTC | CAISESTRGRGMYEQYF
TRBJ2-3 | TRBV19 | . | few | TGTGCCAGTAGTCCCCAGCCGAGACACAACACAGATACGCAGTATTTT | CASSPQPRHNTDTQYF
TRBJ2-5 | TRBV18 | . | . | TGTGCCAGCTCACCCCTGGAGGGGAGGTCACAAGAGACCCAGTACTTC | CASSPLEGRSQETQYF
TRBJ1-1 | TRBV25-1 | . | . | TGTGCCAGCAGTGATGCGGGACCCGAGGGGCTTATGAACACTGAAGCTTTCTTT | CASSDAGPEGLMNTEAFF
TRBJ2-1 | TRBV9 | . | . | TGTGCCAGCAGCCTGCAGACAGGAAGCTCCTACAATGAGCAGTTCTTC | CASSLQTGSSYNEQFF
TRBJ1-5 | TRBV6-6 | TRBD1 | few | TGTGCCAGCAGTGACAGGGTGACAAGCAATCAGCCCCAGCATTTT | CASSDRVTSNQPQHF
TRBJ2-7 | TRBV10-1 | TRBD2 | . | TGCGCCAGCAGTCCGCAAACTAGCGGCATCGGCGAGCAGTACTTC | CASSPQTSGIGEQYF
TRBJ2-1 | TRBV27 | . | . | TGTGCCAGCTGCCAAGGGGATCATACCTACAATGAGCAGTTCTTC | CASCQGDHTYNEQFF
TRBJ1-6 | TRBV18 | TRBD1 | once | TGTGCCAGCTCACCCGGACAGGGTAATTCACCCCTCCACTTT | CASSPGQGNSPLHF
TRBJ2-7 | TRBV27 | TRBD2 | . | TGTGCCAGCAGGCCCGGGACTACGAGCTCCTACGAGCAGTACTTC | CASRPGTTSSYEQYF
TRBJ2-2 | TRBV27 | TRBD2 | once | TGTGCCAGCAGTTCGGGAGGGGGGACCGGGGAGCTGTTTTTT | CASSSGGGTGELFF
TRBJ2-5 | TRBV5-4 | . | once | TGTGCCAGCGGCCCAGGACAGCAACAAGAGACCCAGTACTTC | CASGPGQQQETQYF
TRBJ1-4 | TRBV28 | TRBD1 | . | TGTGCCAGCATGGACAGGGGGCGCAGAAAACTGTTTTTT | CASMDRGRRKLFF
TRBJ1-3 | TRBV27 | . | once | TGTGCCAGCAGTGGGTCCGGGGGGCGCTCTGGAAACACCATATATTTT | CASSGSGGRSGNTIYF
TRBJ2-3 | TRBV6-1 | . | . | TGTGCCAGCAGTGCAGGCACAGATACGCAGTATTTT | CASSAGTDTQYF
TRBJ2-5 | TRBV6-5 | . | . | TGTGCCAGCAGTTATGCGGGGCCTCAAGAGACCCAGTACTTC | CASSYAGPQETQYF
TRBJ1-6 | TRBV7-2 | TRBD1 | . | TGTGCCAGCGCCGGGACAGGGGGACCGAATTCACCCCTCCACTTT | CASAGTGGPNSPLHF
TRBJ1-1 | TRBV5-5 | . | . | TGTGCCAGCAGCCGGCTGGACAGGAACACTGAAGCTTTCTTT | CASSRLDRNTEAFF
TRBJ2-3 | TRBV9 | TRBD2 | . | TGTGCCAGCAGCGCCCAGCGGGAATACACAGATACGCAGTATTTT | CASSAQREYTDTQYF
TRBJ1-1 | TRBV27 | TRBD1 | . | TGTGCCAGCGGGGACCACAGGGGTAACACTGAAGCTTTCTTT | CASGDHRGNTEAFF
TRBJ2-2 | TRBV10-2 | TRBD1 | once | TGCGCCAGCAGCCTATACGGGACAGGTGACACCGGGGAGCTGTTTTTT | CASSLYGTGDTGELFF
TRBJ2-1 | TRBV27 | TRBD2 | . | TGTGCCAGCAGTTTCGGGACTAGCATCGAGCAGTTCTTC | CASSFGTSIEQFF
TRBJ2-7 | TRBV5-1 | . | . | TGCGCCAGCAGCTCCGGAGGGAGCGACTCCTACGAGCAGTACTTC | CASSSGGSDSYEQYF
TRBJ2-1 | TRBV5-6 | . | once | TGTGCCAGCAGCTGGTCCCTTGGCCCCCCGGGTGAGCAGTTCTTC | CASSWSLGPPGEQFF
TRBJ2-1 | TRBV7-2 | TRBD2 | . | TGTGCCAGCAGCTTAAGGGGGTCGGGGACTAGCGGGAAAGGGCAGTTCTTC | CASSLRGSGTSGKGQFF
TRBJ2-3 | TRBV30 | . | . | TGTGCCTGGAGTGTTTACTCCACAGATACGCAGTATTTT | CAWSVYSTDTQYF
TRBJ1-1 | TRBV6-5 | . | . | TGTGCCAGCAGTTACAATGGAGGCGCGAACACTGAAGCTTTCTTT | CASSYNGGANTEAFF
TRBJ2-2 | TRBV19 | TRBD1 | . | TGTGCCGGCCGGACAGGGGTAAACACCGGGGAGCTGTTTTTT | CAGRTGVNTGELFF
TRBJ1-4 | TRBV15 | TRBD1 | . | TGTGCCACCAGCAGAGATCAGTTGGGGCGGGACAGGGTCGAAAAACTGTTTTTT | CATSRDQLGRDRVEKLFF
TRBJ1-1 | TRBV6-6 | . | . | TGTGCCAGCAGTTACCGGGGGAACACTGAAGCTTTCTTT | CASSYRGNTEAFF
TRBJ1-2 | TRBV29-1 | . | . | TGCAGCGTTGTGGCGGGAGCGGACTATGGCTACACCTTC | CSVVAGADYGYTF
TRBJ2-7 | TRBV9 | TRBD2 | . | TGTGCCAGCAGCGTAGCGGGAGGGGGCTCCTACGAGCAGTACTTC | CASSVAGGGSYEQYF
TRBJ2-7 | TRBV6-5 | . | few | TGTGCCAGCAGTTACTTCGGTTCCGCCTACGAGCAGTACTTC | CASSYFGSAYEQYF